This T cell receptor beta chain was profiled in a study of T cell changes during pregnancy in multiple sclerosis. Here immunoSEQ multiplex PCR was the method, and the copy in TCRdb shows in-frame clones only, minus some. This table holds some 54,000 clones, roughly 93% found once. The sequence came from a female donor with multiple sclerosis, enrolled in a pregnancy study. Sequences were derived from peripheral blood, sampled after pregnancy.

The CDR3 here is CASSLDGGGLRNNEQFF. CDR3 DNA: TGTGCCAGCAGCTTAGACGGTGGCGGGCTAAGAAACAATGAGCAGTTCTTC. V gene TRBV7-8 combines with J gene TRBJ2-1; tentatively, D is TRBD2 (5 bases). The ends were cut back, 1 base at V and 5 bases at J, with 18 bases in the middle. Germline CDR1 reads SGHVS; CDR2 reads FQNEAQ. CDR3 size: 17 residues.